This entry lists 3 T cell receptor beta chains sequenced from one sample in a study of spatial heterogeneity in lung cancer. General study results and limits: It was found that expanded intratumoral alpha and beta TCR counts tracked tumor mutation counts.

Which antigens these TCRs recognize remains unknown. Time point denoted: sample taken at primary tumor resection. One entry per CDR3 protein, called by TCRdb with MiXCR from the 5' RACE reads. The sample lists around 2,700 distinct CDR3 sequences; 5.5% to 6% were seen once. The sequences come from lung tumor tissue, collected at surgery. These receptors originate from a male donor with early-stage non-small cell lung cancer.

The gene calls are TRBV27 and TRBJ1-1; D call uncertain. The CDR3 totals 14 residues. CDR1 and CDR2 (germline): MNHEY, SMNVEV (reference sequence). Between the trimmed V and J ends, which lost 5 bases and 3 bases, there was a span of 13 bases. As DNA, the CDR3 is TGTGCCAGCAGTCCCATGGCCATGGACACTGAAGCTTTCTTT. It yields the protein CASSPMAMDTEAFF.

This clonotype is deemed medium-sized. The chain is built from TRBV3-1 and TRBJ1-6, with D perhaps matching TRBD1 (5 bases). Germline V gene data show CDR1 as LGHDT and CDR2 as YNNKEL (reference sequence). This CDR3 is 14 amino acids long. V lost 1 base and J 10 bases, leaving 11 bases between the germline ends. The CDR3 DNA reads TGTGCCAGCAGCCAAGGTGACAGTAGGTCACCCCTCCACTTT. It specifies CASSQGDSRSPLHF.

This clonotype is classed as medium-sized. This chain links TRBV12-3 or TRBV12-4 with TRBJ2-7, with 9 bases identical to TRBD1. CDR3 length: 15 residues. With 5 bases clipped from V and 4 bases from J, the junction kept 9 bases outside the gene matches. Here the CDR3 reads CASSTAGTGMYEQYF. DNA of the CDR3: TGTGCCAGCAGTACCGCCGGGACAGGGATGTACGAGCAGTACTTC.